This is a list of T cell receptor beta chains from one sample in a study of CD8+ T cells in alopecia areata. Profiled with immunoSEQ multiplex PCR; TCRdb holds only in-frame clones, not every one. The sample lists about 200,000 clones; around two fifths were seen once. This specimen was CD4+ T cells sorted from blood, taken at approximately week 30, from a patient treated with tofacitinib. The receptors were gathered from a human donor with alopecia areata. Both conserved end residues are part of each CDR3. D genes are given only for firm matches. Rows may omit the clone size; those that give it use once, few, many or a size class.

J,size,D,V,DNA,CDR3
TRBJ2-3,-,-,TRBV25-1,TGTGCCAGCAGTGAGCTTAACGGGGGTACGCAGTATTTT,CASSELNGGTQYF
TRBJ1-5,-,TRBD1,TRBV30,TGTGCCTGGAGTATACAGGGGAATAGCAATCAGCCCCAGCATTTT,CAWSIQGNSNQPQHF
TRBJ1-1,-,TRBD1,TRBV15,TGTGCCACCAGCAGCCCCGGACAGGGTTTGGGCACTGAAGCTTTCTTT,CATSSPGQGLGTEAFF
TRBJ2-7,-,-,TRBV11-2,TGTGCCAGCAGCTTAGCTCAACAACTAGGCGAGCAGTACTTC,CASSLAQQLGEQYF
TRBJ2-7,-,-,TRBV5-4,TGTGCCAGCAGCTACGGGACCTATCCCTACGAGCAGTACTTC,CASSYGTYPYEQYF
TRBJ2-2,-,TRBD1,TRBV5-6,TGTGCCAGCAGCTTGATCGACAGGGCCTCCACCGGGGAGCTGTTTTTT,CASSLIDRASTGELFF
TRBJ1-2,-,TRBD1,TRBV11-2,TGTGCCAGCAGCTCGGGGACAGGGGGCGCGGGCTACACCTTC,CASSSGTGGAGYTF
TRBJ2-2,many,-,TRBV5-1,TGCGCCAGCAGCTTCTCCGAGTCCGGGGAGCTGTTTTTT,CASSFSESGELFF
TRBJ2-1,few,-,TRBV2,TGTGCCAGCAGATGGGACTCGCACTACAATGAGCAGTTCTTC,CASRWDSHYNEQFF
TRBJ2-7,-,TRBD2,TRBV2,TGTGCCAGCAGTATTCCCGGGACTAGCTACGAGCAGTACTTC,CASSIPGTSYEQYF
TRBJ1-2,few,TRBD1,TRBV18,TGTGCCAGCTCACCGACAGGGGCGTCCTTCTATGGCTACACCTTC,CASSPTGASFYGYTF
TRBJ2-2,-,TRBD2,TRBV11-2,TGTGCCAGCAGCTTTCGGGGGGAAGGCACCGGGGAGCTGTTTTTT,CASSFRGEGTGELFF
TRBJ2-4,-,TRBD1,TRBV7-8,TGTGCCAGCAGCTTAGGGGACAGGGCTAGAAACATTCAGTACTTC,CASSLGDRARNIQYF
TRBJ1-5,-,TRBD1,TRBV5-1,TGCGCCAGCAGCTTGGGTACAGGGGCTGGCAATCAGCCCCAGCATTTT,CASSLGTGAGNQPQHF
TRBJ2-5,-,TRBD2,TRBV11-2,TGTGCCAGCAGCTTAGGAGGGACTAGCGGGAAGTCTCAAGAGACCCAGTACTTC,CASSLGGTSGKSQETQYF
TRBJ1-4,-,-,TRBV14,TGTGCCAGCAGCCAAGATTGGGGGGAAAAACTGTTTTTT,CASSQDWGEKLFF
TRBJ2-7,-,TRBD1,TRBV7-3,TGTGCCAGCAGCACCGGACAGGGGGCGTTCGAGCAGTACTTC,CASSTGQGAFEQYF
TRBJ2-7,-,-,TRBV29-1,TGCAGCGCTAAACCCTCCGCCGGGAGCCCTTCCTACGAGCAGTACTTC,CSAKPSAGSPSYEQYF
TRBJ2-1,once,TRBD2,TRBV4-1,TGCGCCAGCAGCCAAGTATTTCGGCTAGCGGGAGTATCCAATGAGCAGTTCTTC,CASSQVFRLAGVSNEQFF
TRBJ1-3,many,-,TRBV6-1,TGTGCCAGCAGTGAAACAGGTGGAAACACCATATATTTT,CASSETGGNTIYF
TRBJ2-2,few,-,TRBV5-4,TGTGCCAGCAGCTTGTACCGAGGAGCGAACACCGGGGAGCTGTTTTTT,CASSLYRGANTGELFF
TRBJ2-2,-,-,TRBV5-1,TGCGCCAGCAGCGGGTTGTGGAGCGGAAACACCGGGGAGCTGTTTTTT,CASSGLWSGNTGELFF
TRBJ2-1,few,-,TRBV29-1,TGCAGCGCCAGGAGGGGACTTGCTGACAATGAGCAGTTCTTC,CSARRGLADNEQFF
TRBJ2-2,few,-,TRBV29-1,TGCAGCGTTGAGAGGGGAGCGGCGAACACCGGGGAGCTGTTTTTT,CSVERGAANTGELFF
TRBJ2-7,-,TRBD1,TRBV2,TGTGCCAGCAGTGCACAGGGGGCCTCCTACGAGCAGTACTTC,CASSAQGASYEQYF
TRBJ1-6,-,-,TRBV2,TGTGCCCGCCGGATCGGGTCCTATAATTCACCCCTCCACTTT,CARRIGSYNSPLHF
TRBJ1-5,-,-,TRBV19,TGTGCCAGTAGTATCCCAGGTTCCTATAGCAATCAGCCCCAGCATTTT,CASSIPGSYSNQPQHF
TRBJ1-1,-,TRBD1,TRBV6-5,TGTGCCAGCAACAGGGGCTCGAACACTGAAGCTTTCTTT,CASNRGSNTEAFF
TRBJ2-5,-,-,TRBV11-2,TGTGCCAGCAGCATCACGCCTGCCGGGATGGCCCAGTACTTC,CASSITPAGMAQYF
TRBJ2-3,few,-,TRBV5-4,TGTGCCAGCAGCTTACGGAGGATGAACACAGATACGCAGTATTTT,CASSLRRMNTDTQYF
TRBJ2-3,-,TRBD2,TRBV18,TGTGCCAGCTCACCGTCCGGACTAGCGCATACAGATACGCAGTATTTT,CASSPSGLAHTDTQYF
TRBJ1-2,-,-,TRBV30,TGTGCCTGGAGTGTACTAAACAGCTACTATGGCTACACCTTC,CAWSVLNSYYGYTF
TRBJ2-7,-,-,TRBV7-3,TGTGCCAGCAGCTTAGGTCGACAAGACGAGCAGTACTTC,CASSLGRQDEQYF
TRBJ1-5,few,-,TRBV27,TGTGCCAGCAGTTTCGTCACTAATGGGCCCCAGCATTTT,CASSFVTNGPQHF
TRBJ2-2,few,-,TRBV6-6,TGTGCCAGCAGTTTGAGGGCGCGGATCGGGGAGCTGTTTTTT,CASSLRARIGELFF
TRBJ2-7,few,TRBD2,TRBV5-1,TGCGCCAGCAGCTGGGGACTAGCGGGAGGACCCCTATCCTACGAGCAGTACTTC,CASSWGLAGGPLSYEQYF
TRBJ2-4,few,-,TRBV6-1,TGTGCCAGCATCGCCGGGGGTCCCAAAAACATTCAGTACTTC,CASIAGGPKNIQYF
TRBJ2-7,-,TRBD1,TRBV2,TGTGCCAGCAGGCAAGGGACAGGGAGAGACGAGCAGTACTTC,CASRQGTGRDEQYF
TRBJ2-6,medium-sized,-,TRBV19,TGTGCCAGTCACAGGAAAGACACTGGGGCCAACGTCCTGACTTTC,CASHRKDTGANVLTF
TRBJ2-1,-,TRBD2,TRBV5-1,TGCGCCAGCAGTCCCGCTAGCGGGGGGGCGGGGTACAATGAGCAGTTCTTC,CASSPASGGAGYNEQFF
TRBJ2-3,-,TRBD2,TRBV7-7,TGTGCTAGCAGCCCCCGCTTGACTAGCGGGAGTTCAGATACGCAGTATTTT,CASSPRLTSGSSDTQYF
TRBJ1-2,-,-,TRBV29-1,TGCAGCGTTGAAAGCCAGGAATATAACTATGGCTACACCTTC,CSVESQEYNYGYTF
TRBJ1-5,-,-,TRBV30,TGTGCCTGGAGTCAAGGAACGAGCAATCAGCCCCAGCATTTT,CAWSQGTSNQPQHF
TRBJ2-6,-,-,TRBV19,TGTGCCAGTAGTATAGATCAGGGCTCTGGGGCCAACGTCCTGACTTTC,CASSIDQGSGANVLTF
TRBJ2-5,-,-,TRBV11-2,TGTGCCAGCCACCGACGCGGGTCCCAAGAGACCCAGTACTTC,CASHRRGSQETQYF
TRBJ1-1,few,-,TRBV5-1,TGCGCCAGCAGCTTGGGTGGGGAACTCACTGAAGCTTTCTTT,CASSLGGELTEAFF
TRBJ1-2,few,-,TRBV30,TGTGCCTGGACCCCGACGGGCTATGGCTACACCTTC,CAWTPTGYGYTF
TRBJ1-1,-,-,TRBV6-5,TGTGCCACTACCCTGAGGGGGGCGCCGAGCGGCGAAGCTTTCTTT,CATTLRGAPSGEAFF
TRBJ1-1,-,-,TRBV29-1,TGCAGCGTACTGAAAGAGGCGACTGAAGCTTTCTTT,CSVLKEATEAFF